Below, 31 T cell receptor beta chains from the same sample are listed, as sequenced in a study of T-cell memory formation after mild COVID-19. TCRdb fed the 5' RACE reads into MiXCR, producing one record per CDR3 protein. The repertoire holds some 100,000 distinct CDR3 sequences, with 11% as singletons. The sample taken for sequencing was PBMCs or a T cell subset sorted from them (not recorded which). All receptors derive from a man younger than 30 who had mild COVID-19 (a few samples of this study predate the infection). Cell type and time point are not known.

The V and J genes are TRBV5-1 and TRBJ2-7; maybe TRBD1 (6 bases). The V end was cut by 0 bases, the J end by 3 bases, with 7 bases between. Germline V lookup: CDR1 SGHRS, CDR2 YFSETQ. CDR3 length equals 13 residues. CDR3 sequence (DNA): TGCGCCAGCAGCTTGGCCAGGGGCTACGAGCAGTACTTC. Protein: CASSLARGYEQYF.

This clonotype was counted only a few times. This rearrangement joins TRBV5-1 to TRBJ2-7; TRBD1 agrees at 8 bases. V lost 3 bases and J lost 2; bases outside the gene matches: 4. The CDR3 loop spans 14 amino acids. Germline CDR1 reads SGHRS; CDR2 reads YFSETQ. The CDR3: CASSWGTGTYEQYV. The DNA for the CDR3 is TGCGCCAGCAGCTGGGGGACAGGCACCTACGAGCAGTACGTC.

The sample holds many counts of this clonotype. The genes are TRBV5-1 and TRBJ1-3; D is undetermined. Trimming removed 0 bases at V and 0 bases at J, with 10 bases between. The CDR3 has 16 residues. CDR1 SGHRS and CDR2 YFSETQ come from the germline V gene. CDR3 sequence: CASSLGADFSGNTIYF. The CDR3 DNA sequence: TGCGCCAGCAGCTTGGGGGCTGACTTCTCTGGAAACACCATATATTTT. Drawing the rest from reference TRBV5-1 and TRBJ1-3, the complete variable domain is KAGVTQTPRYLIKTRGQQVTLSCSPISGHRSVSWYQQTPGQGLQFLFEYFSETQRNKGNFPGRFSGRQFSNSRSEMNVSTLELGDSALYLCASSLGADFSGNTIYFGEGSWLTVV.

V is TRBV6-5 and J is TRBJ2-3, with 7 bases matching TRBD1. This CDR3 is built from 15 residues. The junction had 5 bases not matched to a gene; V was cut back by 4 bases and J by 1 base. The germline V gene has CDR1 MNHEY and CDR2 SVGAGI. The CDR3 DNA reads TGTGCCAGCAGTTTCACAGGGGAAGGCACAGATACGCAGTATTTT. The encoded protein is CASSFTGEGTDTQYF.

This clonotype has just a few counts. This chain uses TRBV7-9 with TRBJ2-7; D unclear. CDR3 size: 14 residues. Per germline, CDR1 SEHNR and CDR2 FQNEAQ (reference sequence). The V and J ends lost 1 base and 3 bases respectively, with 10 bases between them. The CDR3 reads CASSLDGGIYEQYV. DNA for the CDR3: TGTGCCAGCAGCTTAGACGGTGGGATCTACGAGCAGTACGTC.

This clonotype was observed a handful of times. The chain employs TRBV27 and TRBJ1-1; D uncertain. V was clipped by 0 bases and J by 1 base, with 9 bases between them. Germline loops: CDR1 MNHEY, CDR2 SMNVEV (reference sequence). The CDR3 extends over 15 amino acids. As DNA, the CDR3 is TGTGCCAGCAGTTTATCTGGGCGGGGGAACACTGAAGCTTTCTTT. Translating it yields CASSLSGRGNTEAFF.

This clonotype was seen ten or more times. The chain has TRBV4-1 and TRBJ2-7, with D maybe TRBD1 (6 bases). The CDR3 runs to 13 residues. Trimming left V 4 bases short and J 5 bases short, with 12 bases between. Germline loops: CDR1 MGHRA, CDR2 YSYEKL. CDR3 nucleotide sequence: TGCGCCAGCAGCCCGTACAGGGAGAACGAGCAGTACTTC. Its translation is CASSPYRENEQYF.

This clonotype was picked up many times. The V call is TRBV7-9, the J call TRBJ2-7, with 7 positions matching TRBD1. Germline loops: CDR1 SEHNR, CDR2 FQNEAQ (reference sequence). This CDR3 contains 12 residues. V shed 8 bases, J shed 3 bases, and the junction held 4 bases outside the gene matches. The CDR3 loop reads CASSGTVYEQYF. Here the CDR3 DNA reads TGTGCCAGCTCCGGGACAGTCTACGAGCAGTACTTC.

This clonotype was seen a few times. The chain employs TRBV19 and TRBJ1-5, with D unclear. The CDR3 loop spans 14 amino acids. Between the trimmed V and J ends, which lost 5 bases and 3 bases, there was a span of 11 bases. Germline-derived CDR1 and CDR2 are LNHDA and SQIVND (reference sequence). CDR3 nucleotides: TGTGCCAGTAGTCCTCCGGGTCCCAATCAGCCCCAGCATTTT. This encodes CASSPPGPNQPQHF.

This clonotype came up many times. V is TRBV6-5 and J is TRBJ2-1, with D uncertain. Germline CDR1 reads MNHEY; CDR2 reads SVGAGI. The length of the CDR3 is 13 residues. V lost 0 bases to trimming and J lost 7 bases, with 7 bases between them. The CDR3 sequence: CASSYSQWNEQFF. The CDR3, as DNA: TGTGCCAGCAGTTACTCCCAGTGGAATGAGCAGTTCTTC.

This clonotype was detected only a few times. The V gene is TRBV5-1, the J gene TRBJ2-2, with D perhaps TRBD1 (6 bases). This CDR3 comprises 16 residues. The germline V gene has CDR1 SGHRS and CDR2 YFSETQ. Trimming removed 0 bases at V and 1 base at J, with 10 bases between. The chain's CDR3 is CASSLDETGNTGELFF. Here the CDR3 DNA reads TGCGCCAGCAGCTTGGATGAGACAGGGAACACCGGGGAGCTGTTTTTT.

In regard to this clonotype: This clone may be a read error of a much larger clone one base away. The chain joins TRBV27 to TRBJ2-2; 7 positions agree with TRBD2. Germline V lookup: CDR1 MNHEY, CDR2 SMNVEV (reference sequence). CDR3 length: 15 residues. CDR3 in amino acids: CSSSPLAGDTGELFF. Written as DNA, the CDR3 is TGTTCCAGCAGTCCCTTGGCGGGGGACACCGGGGAGCTGTTTTTT.

V gene TRBV2 combines with J gene TRBJ1-1; maybe TRBD1 (6 bases). The CDR3 runs 17 residues. The V and J ends lost 2 bases and 0 bases respectively, with 16 bases between them. CDR1 SNHLY and CDR2 FYNNEI come from the germline V gene. CDR3 sequence (DNA): TGTGCCAGCAGTGAAAGGCAGGGGTCGGCGTTGAACACTGAAGCTTTCTTT. Translation gives CASSERQGSALNTEAFF.

This chain joins TRBV10-3 and TRBJ2-7; TRBD1 matches 9 bases. Per germline, CDR1 ENHRY and CDR2 SYGVKD. Germline trimming cut 0 bases from V and 6 bases from J; bases unmatched to any gene: 6. The CDR3 is 15 amino acids. In DNA, the CDR3 is TGTGCCATCAGTGAGTCGGGACAGGGCCTTCCCGAGCAGTACGTC. Translating it yields CAISESGQGLPEQYV.

Only a few counts were recorded for this clonotype. The J gene is TRBJ2-1, the V gene TRBV4-1, with D possibly TRBD1 on 5 matching bases. Looked up from germline, CDR1 is MGHRA and CDR2 is YSYEKL. The CDR3 sequence is 15 residues long. Trimming removed 3 bases from V and 0 bases from J, with 9 bases in between. CDR3 amino acids: CASSQNQGSYNEQFF. Written as DNA, the CDR3 is TGCGCCAGCAGCCAGAACCAGGGCTCCTACAATGAGCAGTTCTTC.

V and J are TRBV7-9 and TRBJ1-1; D possibly corresponds to TRBD1 (6 bases). The CDR3 contains 15 residues. Trimming stripped 2 bases from V and 4 bases from J, with 14 bases between. Looked up from germline, CDR1 is SEHNR and CDR2 is FQNEAQ (reference sequence). CDR3 region: CASSLSGALSTEAFF. In DNA, the CDR3 is TGTGCCAGCAGCTTATCAGGGGCGTTGAGCACTGAAGCTTTCTTT.

This clonotype was detected a few times. The chain combines TRBV6-5 with TRBJ2-1; 8 bases align to TRBD1. The CDR3 is 13 amino acids. Unmatched junction bases numbered 11, after V lost 10 bases and J lost 9 bases. CDR1 is MNHEY, CDR2 SVGAGI, per germline. The CDR3 DNA follows: TGTGCCATCTCCCCCCCAGGGGGCGGTGAGCAGTTCTTC. This gives the protein CAISPPGGGEQFF.

The V gene is TRBV29-1, the J gene TRBJ2-2; D is unclear. Germline CDR1 is SQVTM and CDR2 is ANQGSEA. Trimming removed 2 bases at V and 2 bases at J, with 6 bases between. This CDR3 is built from 13 residues. CDR3 protein: CSVEILNTGELFF. In DNA, the CDR3 is TGCAGCGTTGAAATACTTAACACCGGGGAGCTGTTTTTT.

In its sample, this clonotype was seen a few times. The chain uses TRBV7-9 and TRBJ1-1; D is undetermined. V lost 5 bases and J 1 base, leaving 11 bases between the germline ends. Looked up from germline, CDR1 is SEHNR and CDR2 is FQNEAQ (reference sequence). There are 14 residues in the CDR3. The CDR3 coding sequence is TGTGCCAGCAGCATCGGAGATAGGAACACTGAAGCTTTCTTT. It encodes CASSIGDRNTEAFF.

The chain is built from TRBV7-3 and TRBJ2-1; D gene unclear. The CDR3 has 13 residues. The germline CDR1 and CDR2 sequences are SGHTA and FQGTGA. Trimming shortened V by 5 bases and J by 5 bases, and 10 bases separated the two germline ends. DNA of the CDR3: TGTGCCAGCAGCCACGGGTCAGACAATGAGCAGTTCTTC. This codes for CASSHGSDNEQFF.

J is TRBJ2-3 and V is TRBV5-6; possible D gene TRBD1, 6 bases. Trimming removed 4 bases from V and 2 bases from J, with 14 bases in between. From germline, CDR1 is SGHDT and CDR2 YYEEEE. The CDR3 runs to 15 residues. Here the CDR3 reads CASSPPSGVTDTQYF. As DNA, the CDR3 is TGTGCCAGCAGCCCACCGTCAGGGGTCACAGATACGCAGTATTTT.

V usage is TRBV12-3 or TRBV12-4 and J usage is TRBJ1-5, with TRBD1 identical over 8 bases. The CDR3 sequence is 14 residues long. Germline trimming cut 6 bases from V and 0 bases from J; bases unmatched to any gene: 1. The CDR3 spells CASSGQGSNQPQHF. CDR3 bases: TGTGCCAGCAGCGGACAGGGTAGCAATCAGCCCCAGCATTTT.

In this sample, this clonotype turned up a few times. The genes are TRBV7-9 and TRBJ2-7; D is perhaps TRBD1 (5 bases). Germline lookup yields CDR1 SEHNR and CDR2 FQNEAQ (reference sequence). V was pared by 1 base and J by 6 bases, with 10 bases between. The CDR3 has 13 amino acids. CDR3 nucleotides: TGTGCCAGCAGCTTAGTGCAGGGCGGCGAGCAGTACGTC. Protein sequence: CASSLVQGGEQYV.

V usage is TRBV4-2 and J usage is TRBJ1-2, with no clear D. Germline V lookup: CDR1 LGHNA, CDR2 YNFKEQ. V was trimmed by 4 bases and J by 8 bases, leaving 8 bases between them. The CDR3 is made up of 11 amino acids. CDR3 sequence (DNA): TGTGCCAGCAGCCGCTCTTTAGGCTACACCTTC. It codes for CASSRSLGYTF.

In this sample, this clonotype turned up many times. The chain joins TRBV4-3 to TRBJ2-1; 8 bases align to TRBD1. Trimming at V came to 1 base and at J to 10 bases, leaving 9 bases not matched to a gene. Germline V lookup: CDR1 LGHNA, CDR2 YSLEER. CDR3 length: 15 residues. DNA for the CDR3: TGCGCCAGCAGCCAAGCGGTCTCAGGGGGCGCCGAGCAGTTCTTC. Protein sequence: CASSQAVSGGAEQFF.

The J gene is TRBJ1-1, the V gene TRBV19; D may be TRBD1 (5 bases). The V gene's germline CDR1 is LNHDA and CDR2 SQIVND (reference sequence). V lost 9 bases, J lost 2 bases, and 13 bases lay in between. This CDR3 is built from 13 residues. The DNA for the CDR3 is TGTGCCAGCAGGGTAGGGCCTAACACTGAAGCTTTCTTT. It encodes CASRVGPNTEAFF.

This clonotype appeared a few times. The chain is built from TRBV5-1 and TRBJ1-4, with 9 bases aligning to TRBD1. After removal of 9 bases from V and 8 bases from J, the junction contained 8 bases not matched to a gene. Looked up from germline, CDR1 is SGHRS and CDR2 is YFSETQ. The CDR3 totals 13 residues. CDR3 in DNA: TGCGCCACCGCTCCCGGGACAGGGGAAAAACTGTTTTTT. Protein: CATAPGTGEKLFF.

Only a few counts were recorded for this clonotype. The chain recombines TRBV15 with TRBJ2-5; D gene unclear. CDR1 is LNHNV and CDR2 is YYDKDF in the germline V gene (reference sequence). V dropped 1 base and J dropped 1 base, with 7 bases sitting between them. The CDR3 extends over 14 amino acids. The CDR3 DNA reads TGTGCCACCAGCAGAGTTGGTTCCCAAGAGACCCAGTACTTC. It yields the protein CATSRVGSQETQYF.

This clonotype came up once. The chain couples TRBV7-6 to TRBJ2-3; D may match TRBD1 or TRBD2 (6 bases each). From germline, CDR1 is SGHVS and CDR2 FNYEAQ. Between the trimmed V and J ends, which lost 5 bases and 14 bases, there was a span of 17 bases. The CDR3 is 12 amino acids. The CDR3 DNA reads as TGTGCCAGCAGCCAAAGGGGGGACGGGACGTATTTT. The encoded protein is CASSQRGDGTYF.

This clonotype has a handful of counts. This chain connects TRBV12-3 or TRBV12-4 to TRBJ2-2; 9 nucleotides agree with TRBD1. This CDR3 is 16 amino acids long. V was clipped by 0 bases and J by 3 bases; unmatched bases: 2. The CDR3 region has the DNA TGTGCCAGCAGTTTAGCTGGGACAGGGTACACCGGGGAGCTGTTTTTT. Its translation: CASSLAGTGYTGELFF.

This clonotype showed up many times. The chain has TRBV7-9 and TRBJ2-2, with D maybe TRBD2 (5 bases). CDR1 is SEHNR and CDR2 is FQNEAQ in the germline V gene (reference sequence). V dropped 5 bases and J dropped 3 bases, with 10 bases sitting between them. The CDR3 has 14 residues. CDR3 loop: CASSAGVYTGELFF. Here the CDR3 DNA reads TGTGCCAGCAGCGCGGGTGTTTACACCGGGGAGCTGTTTTTT. Full variable domain (missing parts from reference TRBV7-9 and TRBJ2-2): DTGVSQNPRHKITKRGQNVTFRCDPISEHNRLYWYRQTLGQGPEFLTYFQNEAQLEKSRLLSDRFSAERPKGSFSTLEIQRTEQGDSAMYLCASSAGVYTGELFFGEGSRLTVL.